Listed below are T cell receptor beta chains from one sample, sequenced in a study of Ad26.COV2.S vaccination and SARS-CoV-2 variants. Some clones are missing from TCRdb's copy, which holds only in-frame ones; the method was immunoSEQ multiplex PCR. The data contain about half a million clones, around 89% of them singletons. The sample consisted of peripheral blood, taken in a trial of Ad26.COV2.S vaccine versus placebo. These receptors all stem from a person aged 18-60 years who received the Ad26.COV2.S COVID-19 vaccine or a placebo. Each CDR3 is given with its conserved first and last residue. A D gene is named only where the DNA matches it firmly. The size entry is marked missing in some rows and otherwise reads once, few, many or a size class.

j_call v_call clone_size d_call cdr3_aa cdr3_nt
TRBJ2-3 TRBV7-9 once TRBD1 CASSSRTGTDTQYF TGTGCCAGCAGCTCCAGGACAGGGACAGATACGCAGTATTTT
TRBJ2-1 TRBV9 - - CASSDVLLNEQFF TGTGCCAGCAGCGATGTACTACTCAATGAGCAGTTCTTC
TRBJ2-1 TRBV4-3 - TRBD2 CASSQDGPGLAGRHEQFF TGCGCCAGCAGCCAAGATGGTCCGGGACTAGCGGGGAGACATGAGCAGTTCTTC
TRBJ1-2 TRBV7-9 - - CASSQFGFYGYTF TGTGCCAGCAGCCAATTTGGGTTCTATGGCTACACCTTC
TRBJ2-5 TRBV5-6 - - CASSLERLETQYF TGTGCCAGCAGCTTGGAACGGCTGGAGACCCAGTACTTC
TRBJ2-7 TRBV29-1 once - CSVDLGRYEQYF TGCAGCGTTGATTTGGGGCGCTACGAGCAGTACTTC
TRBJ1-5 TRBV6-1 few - CASSETRYSNQPQHF TGTGCCAGCAGTGAAACTCGGTATAGCAATCAGCCCCAGCATTTT
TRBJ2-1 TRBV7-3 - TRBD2 CASSSFLAGAGNEQFF TGTGCCAGCAGCTCCTTTCTAGCGGGAGCCGGAAATGAGCAGTTCTTC
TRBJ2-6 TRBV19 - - CASSEGMGSGANVLTF TGTGCCAGTAGTGAGGGGATGGGCTCTGGGGCCAACGTCCTGACTTTC
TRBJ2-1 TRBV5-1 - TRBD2 CASSVSGRVNEQFF TGCGCCAGCAGCGTTAGCGGGAGGGTGAATGAGCAGTTCTTC
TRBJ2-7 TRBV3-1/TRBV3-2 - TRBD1 CASSRGTGYSEQYF TGTGCCAGCAGCCGTGGGACAGGGTATAGCGAGCAGTACTTC
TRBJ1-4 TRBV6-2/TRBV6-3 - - CASSRGVPATNEKLFF TGTGCCAGCAGCCGGGGAGTGCCTGCAACTAATGAAAAACTGTTTTTT
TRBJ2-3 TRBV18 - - CASSRSVGHTDTQYF TGTGCCAGCTCACGGTCCGTAGGTCACACAGATACGCAGTATTTT
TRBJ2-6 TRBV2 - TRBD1 CASRRQGFGGANVLTF TGTGCCAGCAGGAGACAGGGATTTGGTGGGGCCAACGTCCTGACTTTC
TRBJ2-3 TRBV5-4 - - CASSRGGGSPSTDTQYF TGTGCCAGCAGCCGGGGTGGAGGGAGTCCCAGCACAGATACGCAGTATTTT
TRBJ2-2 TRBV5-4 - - CASSLSIGSGTGELFF TGTGCCAGCAGCCTTTCAATTGGTTCGGGAACCGGGGAGCTGTTTTTT
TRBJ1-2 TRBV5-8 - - CASSLWQGGYTF TGTGCCAGCAGCTTGTGGCAGGGCGGCTACACCTTC
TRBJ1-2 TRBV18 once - CASSPVVAAPYGYTF TGTGCCAGCTCACCAGTTGTAGCCGCCCCCTATGGCTACACCTTC
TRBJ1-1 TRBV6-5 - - CASSSGLTGLAFF TGTGCCAGCAGTTCGGGCCTAACAGGGCTAGCTTTCTTT
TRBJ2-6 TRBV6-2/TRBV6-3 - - CASSSVGGANVLTF TGTGCCAGCAGTTCGGTTGGGGGGGCCAACGTCCTGACTTTC
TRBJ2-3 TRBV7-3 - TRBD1 CASSYGQADTQYF TGTGCCAGCAGCTACGGACAGGCGGATACGCAGTATTTT
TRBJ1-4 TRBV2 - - CASSEALSPGWEKLFF TGTGCCAGCAGTGAAGCGCTGAGCCCGGGTTGGGAAAAACTGTTTTTT
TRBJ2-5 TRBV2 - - CANTIGGYQTQYF TGTGCCAATACCATCGGGGGATATCAGACCCAGTACTTC
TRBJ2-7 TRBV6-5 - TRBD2 CASRRTSGLAYEQYF TGTGCCAGCAGACGGACTAGCGGCCTAGCCTACGAGCAGTACTTC
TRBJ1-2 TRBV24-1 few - CAVQGGYGYTF TGTGCCGTACAAGGGGGGTATGGCTACACCTTC
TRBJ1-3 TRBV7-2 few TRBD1 CASSRRQGMGKGNTIYF TGTGCCAGCAGCCGTAGACAGGGTATGGGGAAAGGAAACACCATATATTTT